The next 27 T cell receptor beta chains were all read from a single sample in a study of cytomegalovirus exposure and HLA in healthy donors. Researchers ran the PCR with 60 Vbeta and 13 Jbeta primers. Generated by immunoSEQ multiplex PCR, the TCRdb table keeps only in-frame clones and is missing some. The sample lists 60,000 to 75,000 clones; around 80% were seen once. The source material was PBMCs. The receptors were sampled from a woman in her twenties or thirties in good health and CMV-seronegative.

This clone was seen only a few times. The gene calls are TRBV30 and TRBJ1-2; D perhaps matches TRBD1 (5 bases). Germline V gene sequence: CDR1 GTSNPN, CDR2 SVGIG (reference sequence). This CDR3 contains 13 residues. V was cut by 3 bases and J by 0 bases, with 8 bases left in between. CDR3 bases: TGTGCCTGGAGAGGGGTAGCTAACTATGGCTACACCTTC. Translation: CAWRGVANYGYTF.

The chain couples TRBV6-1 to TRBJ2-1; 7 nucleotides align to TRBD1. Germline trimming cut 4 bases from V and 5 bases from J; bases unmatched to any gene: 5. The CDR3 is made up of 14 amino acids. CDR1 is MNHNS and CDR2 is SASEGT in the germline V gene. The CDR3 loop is CASSGGTVDNEQFF. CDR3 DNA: TGTGCCAGCAGTGGGGGGACAGTCGACAATGAGCAGTTCTTC.

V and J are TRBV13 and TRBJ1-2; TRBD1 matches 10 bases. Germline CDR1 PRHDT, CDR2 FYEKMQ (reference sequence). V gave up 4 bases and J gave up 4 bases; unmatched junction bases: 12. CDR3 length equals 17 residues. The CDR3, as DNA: TGTGCCAGCAGCTCGACTGGGTGGGACAGGGGAGGCTATGGCTACACCTTC. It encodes CASSSTGWDRGGYGYTF. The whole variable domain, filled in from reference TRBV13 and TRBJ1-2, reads AAGVIQSPRHLIKEKRETATLKCYPIPRHDTVYWYQQGPGQDPQFLISFYEKMQSDKGSIPDRFSAQQFSDYHSELNMSSLELGDSALYFCASSSTGWDRGGYGYTFGSGTRLTVV.

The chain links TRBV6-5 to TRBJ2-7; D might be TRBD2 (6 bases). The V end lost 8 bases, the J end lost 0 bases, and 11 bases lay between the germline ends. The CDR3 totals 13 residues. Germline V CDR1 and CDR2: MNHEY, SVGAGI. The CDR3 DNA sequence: TGTGCCAGCCGACGGGACTTCTCCTACGAGCAGTACTTC. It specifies CASRRDFSYEQYF.

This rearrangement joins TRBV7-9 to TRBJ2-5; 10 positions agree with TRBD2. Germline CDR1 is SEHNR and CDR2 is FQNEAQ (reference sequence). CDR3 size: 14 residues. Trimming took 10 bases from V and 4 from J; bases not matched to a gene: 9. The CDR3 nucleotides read TGTGCCACCCCGGGACTAGCGAAGGGAGAGACCCAGTACTTC. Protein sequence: CATPGLAKGETQYF.

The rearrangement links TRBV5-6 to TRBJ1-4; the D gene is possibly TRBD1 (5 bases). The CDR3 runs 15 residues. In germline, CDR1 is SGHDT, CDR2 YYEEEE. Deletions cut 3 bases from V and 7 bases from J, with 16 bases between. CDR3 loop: CASSSSLGRGEKLFF. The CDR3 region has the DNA TGTGCCAGCAGCTCATCCTTGGGGCGAGGTGAAAAACTGTTTTTT.

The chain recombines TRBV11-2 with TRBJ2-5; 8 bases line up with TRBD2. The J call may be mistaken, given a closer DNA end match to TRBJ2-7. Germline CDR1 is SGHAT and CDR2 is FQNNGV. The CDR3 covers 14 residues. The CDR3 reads CASSLQSGGSEQYF. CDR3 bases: TGTGCCAGCAGCCTCCAGAGCGGGGGTTCCGAGCAGTACTTC.

The CDR3 sequence is CASSPAGANTGELFF. CDR3 nucleotides: TGTGCCAGCAGTCCAGCGGGGGCGAACACCGGGGAGCTGTTTTTT. This chain joins TRBV6-1 and TRBJ2-2, with 8 bases lining up with TRBD2. J gave up 0 bases and V 5 bases, and 2 bases lay outside the gene matches. Germline lookup yields CDR1 MNHNS and CDR2 SASEGT. This CDR3 contains 15 residues.

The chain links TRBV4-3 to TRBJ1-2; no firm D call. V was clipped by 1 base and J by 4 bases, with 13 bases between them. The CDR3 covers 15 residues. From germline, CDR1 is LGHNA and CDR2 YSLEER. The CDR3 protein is CASSQGAVQSYGYTF. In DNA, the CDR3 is TGCGCCAGCAGCCAAGGCGCGGTCCAGAGCTATGGCTACACCTTC.

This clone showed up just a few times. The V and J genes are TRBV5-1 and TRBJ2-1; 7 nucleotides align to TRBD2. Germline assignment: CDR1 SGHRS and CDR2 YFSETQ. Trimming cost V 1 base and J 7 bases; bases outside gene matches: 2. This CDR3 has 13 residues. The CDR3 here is CASSLWEGNEQFF. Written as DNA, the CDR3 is TGCGCCAGCAGCTTGTGGGAGGGTAATGAGCAGTTCTTC.

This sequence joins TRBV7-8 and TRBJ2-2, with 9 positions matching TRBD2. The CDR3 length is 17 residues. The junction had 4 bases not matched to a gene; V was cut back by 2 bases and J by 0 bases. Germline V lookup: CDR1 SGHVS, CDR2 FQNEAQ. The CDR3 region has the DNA TGTGCCAGCAGCTTACCGACTAGCGGAGCGAACACCGGGGAGCTGTTTTTT. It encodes CASSLPTSGANTGELFF.

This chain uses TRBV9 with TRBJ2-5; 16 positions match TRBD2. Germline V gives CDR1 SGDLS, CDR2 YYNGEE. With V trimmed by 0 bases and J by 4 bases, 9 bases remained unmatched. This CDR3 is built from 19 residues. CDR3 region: CASSVVGTSGRASGETQYF. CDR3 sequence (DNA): TGTGCCAGCAGCGTAGTAGGGACTAGCGGGAGGGCCAGTGGAGAGACCCAGTACTTC.

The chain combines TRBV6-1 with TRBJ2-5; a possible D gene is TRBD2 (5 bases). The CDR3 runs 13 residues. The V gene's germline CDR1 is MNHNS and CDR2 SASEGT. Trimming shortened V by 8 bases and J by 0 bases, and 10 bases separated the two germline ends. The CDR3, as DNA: TGTGCCAGCTCGGGCGGGTACCAAGAGACCCAGTACTTC. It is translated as CASSGGYQETQYF.

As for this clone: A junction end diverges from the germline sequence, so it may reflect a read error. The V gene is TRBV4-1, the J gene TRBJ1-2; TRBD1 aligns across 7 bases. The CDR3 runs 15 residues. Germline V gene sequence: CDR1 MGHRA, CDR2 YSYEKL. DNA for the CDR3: TGCGTCAGCAGCCTCTCGACAGGGCACAACTATGGCTACACCTTC. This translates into CVSSLSTGHNYGYTF.

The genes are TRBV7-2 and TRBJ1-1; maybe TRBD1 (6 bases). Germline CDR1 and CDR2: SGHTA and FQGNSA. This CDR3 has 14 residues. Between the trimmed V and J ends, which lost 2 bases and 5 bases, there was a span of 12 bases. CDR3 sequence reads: CASSLTGWGTEAFF. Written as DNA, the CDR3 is TGTGCCAGCAGCTTAACAGGGTGGGGAACTGAAGCTTTCTTT.

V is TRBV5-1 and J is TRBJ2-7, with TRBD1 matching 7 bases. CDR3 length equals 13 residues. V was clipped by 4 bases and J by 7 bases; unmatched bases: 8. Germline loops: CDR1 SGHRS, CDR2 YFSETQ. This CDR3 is CASSGDREGEQYF. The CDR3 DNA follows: TGCGCCAGCAGCGGTGACAGGGAAGGGGAGCAGTACTTC.

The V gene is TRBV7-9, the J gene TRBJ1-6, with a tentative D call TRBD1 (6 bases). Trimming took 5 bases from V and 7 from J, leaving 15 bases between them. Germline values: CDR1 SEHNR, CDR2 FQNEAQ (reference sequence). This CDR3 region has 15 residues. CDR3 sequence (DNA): TGTGCCAGCAGCAACCAGCTCCAGGGGAATTCACCCCTCCACTTT. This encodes CASSNQLQGNSPLHF.

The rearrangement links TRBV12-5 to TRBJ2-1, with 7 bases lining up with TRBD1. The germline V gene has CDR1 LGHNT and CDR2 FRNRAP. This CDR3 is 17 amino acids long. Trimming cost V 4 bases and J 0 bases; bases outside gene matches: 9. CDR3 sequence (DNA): TGTGCTAGTGGTTCCCAACAGGGGTCGGGCTCCTACAATGAGCAGTTCTTC. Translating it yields CASGSQQGSGSYNEQFF.

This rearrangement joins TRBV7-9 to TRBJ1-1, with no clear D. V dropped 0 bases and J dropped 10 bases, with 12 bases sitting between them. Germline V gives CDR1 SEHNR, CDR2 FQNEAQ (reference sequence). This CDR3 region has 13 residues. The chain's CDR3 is CASSLAAVSVAFF. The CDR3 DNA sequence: TGTGCCAGCAGCTTAGCCGCCGTTTCGGTAGCTTTCTTT.

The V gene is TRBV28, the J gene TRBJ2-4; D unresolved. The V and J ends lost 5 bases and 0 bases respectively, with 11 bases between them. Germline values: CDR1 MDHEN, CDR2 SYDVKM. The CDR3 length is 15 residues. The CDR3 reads CASSHLTPAKNIQYF. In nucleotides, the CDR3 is TGTGCCAGCAGTCACCTTACACCAGCCAAAAACATTCAGTACTTC.

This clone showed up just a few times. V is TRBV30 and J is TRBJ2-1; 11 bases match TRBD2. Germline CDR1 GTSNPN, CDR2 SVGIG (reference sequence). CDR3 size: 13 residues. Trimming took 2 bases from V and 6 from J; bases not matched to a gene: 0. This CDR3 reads CAWSTSGGNEQFF. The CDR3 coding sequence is TGTGCCTGGAGTACTAGCGGGGGCAATGAGCAGTTCTTC.

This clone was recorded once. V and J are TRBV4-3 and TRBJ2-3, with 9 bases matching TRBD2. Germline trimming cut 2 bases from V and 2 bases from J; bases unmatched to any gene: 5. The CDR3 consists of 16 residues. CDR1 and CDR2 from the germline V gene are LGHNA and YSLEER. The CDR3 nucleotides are TGCGCCAGCAGCCAAAGGGCGGGAGGGTCCACAGATACGCAGTATTTT. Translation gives CASSQRAGGSTDTQYF.

The CDR3 DNA sequence: TGTGCCAGTAGTATTGACAGGGAAATGCATGGCTACACCTTC. Translated, it gives CASSIDREMHGYTF. This chain joins TRBV19 and TRBJ1-2, with 7 positions matching TRBD1. The CDR3 runs to 14 residues. The trim removed 3 bases at V and 6 bases at J, leaving 7 bases unmatched. Germline V gene data show CDR1 as LNHDA and CDR2 as SQIVND (reference sequence).

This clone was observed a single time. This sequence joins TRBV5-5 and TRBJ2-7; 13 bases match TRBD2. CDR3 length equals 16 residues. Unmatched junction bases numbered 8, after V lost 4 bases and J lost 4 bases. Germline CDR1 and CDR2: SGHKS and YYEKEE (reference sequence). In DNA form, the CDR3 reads TGTGCCAGCAGCAACAGACTAGCGGGAGGTCGGTACGAGCAGTACGTC. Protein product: CASSNRLAGGRYEQYV.

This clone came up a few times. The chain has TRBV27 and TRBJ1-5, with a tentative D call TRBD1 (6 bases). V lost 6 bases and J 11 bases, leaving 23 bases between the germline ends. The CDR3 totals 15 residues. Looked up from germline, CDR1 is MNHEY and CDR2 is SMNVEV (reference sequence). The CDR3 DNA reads TGTGCCAGCAGCCCCACGGGGGGCGAAGATTGGGCCCAGCATTTT. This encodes CASSPTGGEDWAQHF.

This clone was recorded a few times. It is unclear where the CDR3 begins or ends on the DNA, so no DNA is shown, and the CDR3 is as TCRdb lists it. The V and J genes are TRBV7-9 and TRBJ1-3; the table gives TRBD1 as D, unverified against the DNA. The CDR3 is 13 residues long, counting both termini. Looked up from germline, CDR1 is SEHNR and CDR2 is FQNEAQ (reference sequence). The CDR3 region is CASGQGTGNTIYF.

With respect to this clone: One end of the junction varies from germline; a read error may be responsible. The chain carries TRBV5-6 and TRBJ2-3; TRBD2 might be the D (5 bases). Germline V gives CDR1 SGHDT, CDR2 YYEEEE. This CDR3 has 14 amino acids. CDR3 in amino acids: CASSSTSVTHTQYF. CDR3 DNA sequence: TGTGCCAGCAGCTCCACTAGTGTCACACATACGCAGTATTTT.